Below are 6 T cell receptor beta chains sequenced from a single sample in a study of T cell clonality in common variable immunodeficiency. Study-wide findings and caveats: Common variable immunodeficiency TCR beta sequences reportedly had fewer deletions and N-nucleotide insertions.

The data were produced by immunoSEQ multiplex PCR, yet TCRdb's version contains in-frame clones alone and is incomplete. There are 15,000 to 20,000 clones in the sample, none observed a single time. These TCRs' antigens remain unknown. The sample was peripheral blood mononuclear cells. The receptors stem from a human donor with common variable immunodeficiency.

This clone was picked up a small number of times. Relative to the germline gene, one junction end is altered; a read error may explain this. The read ends 3 residues shy of where the CDR3 ends; the end is completed using the germline J gene. The chain carries TRBV7-6 and TRBJ1-3, with 8 bases that match TRBD1. The CDR3 totals 15 residues. In germline, CDR1 is SGHVS, CDR2 FNYEAQ. CDR3 DNA (partial): TGTGCCAGCAGCTTAGGGCAGGGGGCTGGGAACACC. Translated, it gives CASSLGQGAGNT. The complete CDR3 sequence is CASSLGQGAGNTIYF.

This clone has only a few counts. The missing CDR3 end, 3 residues past where the read stops, is filled in from the germline J gene. The chain is built from TRBV7-2 and TRBJ2-7, with D perhaps matching TRBD1 (5 bases). Trimming removed 3 bases from V and 3 bases from J, with 15 bases in between. Germline CDR1 reads SGHTA; CDR2 reads FQGNSA. The CDR3 extends over 15 amino acids. Here the CDR3 reads CASSFVPRQSYEQYF. CDR3 DNA, as far as it was read: TGTGCCAGCAGCTTCGTCCCTCGACAGAGCTACGAG.

This clone was seen at least ten times. The read halts 3 residues ahead of the CDR3 end, with the missing end drawn from the germline J gene. The chain couples TRBV5-1 to TRBJ1-1, with D tentatively TRBD1 (6 bases). V lost 5 bases and J 1 base, leaving 15 bases between the germline ends. CDR3 length: 15 amino acids. Germline V gene sequence: CDR1 SGHRS, CDR2 YFSETQ. The covered CDR3 bases are TGCGCCAGCAGGGTGACCGGGACACCGAACACTGAA. Translation gives CASRVTGTPNTE. The full CDR3 sequence reads CASRVTGTPNTEAFF.

Details on this clone: The CDR3 end is not reached by the read, which stops 3 residues before it; the germline J gene fills it in. The J gene is TRBJ2-2, the V gene TRBV30, with D tentatively TRBD2 (7 bases). Germline CDR1 GTSNPN, CDR2 SVGIG (reference sequence). This CDR3 contains 14 residues. The V end was cut by 0 bases, the J end by 6 bases, with 11 bases between. CDR3 protein: CAWSVLGGPGELFF. The sequenced CDR3 bases are TGTGCCTGGAGTGTACTGGGGGGGCCCGGGGAG.

This clone has more than one count but fewer than ten. The observed sequence ends 3 residues before the CDR3 terminus, with the missing tail filled in from the germline J gene. The J gene is TRBJ2-3, the V gene TRBV19, with D tentatively TRBD2 (6 bases). This CDR3 region has 16 residues. The germline V gene has CDR1 LNHDA and CDR2 SQIVND (reference sequence). V lost 0 bases and J lost 3, with 13 bases in between. This CDR3 reads CASSIDLTAGTDTQYF. CDR3 DNA (partial): TGTGCCAGTAGTATAGACCTTACGGCGGGAACAGATACG.

This clone was detected only a few times. The read falls 3 residues short of the CDR3 end, and the missing part is taken from the germline J gene. V usage is TRBV18 and J usage is TRBJ1-4, with 8 positions matching TRBD1. The CDR3 extends over 17 amino acids. The V segment lost 1 base and the J segment 6 bases; nucleotides outside the gene matches: 10. Looked up from germline, CDR1 is KGHSH and CDR2 is LQKENI. The CDR3 is CASSPLQSGTGDEKLFF. The DNA read from the CDR3 is TGTGCCAGCTCACCACTACAATCTGGGACAGGAGATGAAAAA.